The rows below give T cell receptor beta chains drawn from one sample of a study of cytomegalovirus exposure and HLA in healthy donors. Profiled with immunoSEQ multiplex PCR; TCRdb holds only in-frame clones, not every one. The data show approximately 220,000 clones, over 60% seen once. The sequencing input was PBMCs. These receptors all stem from a man younger than 35 in good health and CMV-seronegative. CDR3s include the opening cysteine and the closing phenylalanine or tryptophan. Each record gives: clone size, D gene, J gene, V gene, CDR3 protein, CDR3 DNA. A D gene is named only where the DNA matches it firmly. Clone size is stated in some rows and not others, as once, few, many or a class when expanded.

NA | NA | TRBJ1-1 | TRBV9 | CASSVGGRGTEAFF | TGTGCCAGCAGCGTAGGCGGCCGCGGCACTGAAGCTTTCTTT
NA | TRBD1 | TRBJ1-4 | TRBV4-1 | CASSQKQGASKLFF | TGCGCCAGCAGCCAAAAACAGGGGGCTTCGAAACTGTTTTTT
NA | TRBD1 | TRBJ2-2 | TRBV4-1 | CASSSRGRVGTGELFF | TGCGCCAGCAGCTCCAGGGGGCGAGTCGGCACCGGGGAGCTGTTTTTT
NA | NA | TRBJ1-5 | TRBV6-5 | CASSRSGGQPQHF | TGTGCCAGCAGCCGCTCCGGGGGACAGCCCCAGCATTTT
NA | NA | TRBJ2-1 | TRBV5-4 | CASSLGSDNEQFF | TGTGCCAGCAGCTTGGGGTCGGACAATGAGCAGTTCTTC
once | NA | TRBJ2-7 | TRBV29-1 | CSVANQAYSYEQYF | TGCAGCGTTGCTAACCAGGCATACTCCTACGAGCAGTACTTC
NA | NA | TRBJ1-5 | TRBV28 | CASRILNQPQHF | TGTGCCAGCAGAATTCTAAATCAGCCCCAGCATTTT
few | TRBD1 | TRBJ1-5 | TRBV6-1 | CASSVGGASSNQPQHF | TGTGCCAGCAGTGTAGGGGGCGCCTCAAGCAATCAGCCCCAGCATTTT
NA | TRBD2 | TRBJ2-1 | TRBV11-2 | CASSLGEGTRRNEQFF | TGTGCCAGCAGCTTAGGAGAGGGGACTAGGCGCAATGAGCAGTTCTTC
few | TRBD2 | TRBJ2-3 | TRBV27 | CASSSTDPGLAVADTQYF | TGTGCCAGCAGTTCTACGGACCCGGGACTAGCGGTAGCGGATACGCAGTATTTT
NA | TRBD1 | TRBJ1-2 | TRBV5-1 | CASSLDGQGRNGYTF | TGCGCCAGCAGCTTGGACGGACAGGGGAGAAATGGCTACACCTTC
NA | NA | TRBJ1-2 | TRBV28 | CASSLEGLQYGYTF | TGTGCCAGCAGTTTGGAGGGACTGCAATATGGCTACACCTTC
NA | NA | TRBJ2-3 | TRBV5-1 | CASRRLEYRTDTQYF | TGCGCCAGCAGAAGGCTAGAGTATCGCACAGATACGCAGTATTTT
once | NA | TRBJ1-3 | TRBV2 | CASSAGLNAIYF | TGTGCCAGCAGCGCGGGGCTAAACGCCATATATTTT
few | TRBD1 | TRBJ2-3 | TRBV28 | CASMGQGADGSTDTQYF | TGTGCCAGCATGGGACAGGGGGCAGATGGCAGCACAGATACGCAGTATTTT
NA | NA | TRBJ1-1 | TRBV7-2 | CASSSNQNTEAFF | TGTGCCAGCAGCTCCAATCAGAACACTGAAGCTTTCTTT
few | TRBD2 | TRBJ2-7 | TRBV27 | CASSLSGLAGVYEQYF | TGTGCCAGCAGTTTATCGGGCCTAGCGGGAGTCTACGAGCAGTACTTC
few | NA | TRBJ2-1 | TRBV7-2 | CASSLARGSNNEQFF | TGTGCCAGCAGCTTAGCGCGCGGGTCTAACAATGAGCAGTTCTTC
NA | TRBD1 | TRBJ2-7 | TRBV14 | CASSHARTGDLYEQYF | TGTGCCAGCAGCCACGCACGGACAGGCGATCTCTACGAGCAGTACTTC
NA | NA | TRBJ2-3 | TRBV29-1 | CSVGYGSSTDTQYF | TGCAGCGTTGGTTACGGGTCTAGCACAGATACGCAGTATTTT
NA | TRBD1 | TRBJ1-1 | TRBV6-5 | CASSKRQGATEAFF | TGTGCCAGCAGTAAACGACAGGGGGCCACTGAAGCTTTCTTT
NA | NA | TRBJ1-5 | TRBV6-1 | CASSEMGAPTNQPQHF | TGTGCCAGCAGTGAAATGGGGGCACCCACGAATCAGCCCCAGCATTTT
NA | NA | TRBJ2-2 | TRBV27 | CASSWGRPTGELFF | TGTGCCAGCAGTTGGGGCAGGCCAACCGGGGAGCTGTTTTTT
NA | NA | TRBJ2-7 | TRBV5-1 | CASSSQGNEQYF | TGCGCCAGCAGCTCGCAGGGAAACGAGCAGTACTTC
few | TRBD2 | TRBJ2-7 | TRBV27 | CASSPGTSGSYEQYF | TGTGCCAGCAGTCCGGGGACTAGCGGCTCCTACGAGCAGTACTTC
NA | NA | TRBJ1-5 | TRBV30 | CAWSETRADQPQHF | TGTGCCTGGAGTGAGACGAGGGCCGATCAGCCCCAGCATTTT
NA | NA | TRBJ2-1 | TRBV2 | CASWGREQFF | TGTGCCAGCTGGGGAAGGGAGCAGTTCTTC
once | TRBD1 | TRBJ2-6 | TRBV5-4 | CASSFPGTVANVLTF | TGTGCCAGCAGCTTCCCCGGGACAGTTGCCAACGTCCTGACTTTC
NA | TRBD1 | TRBJ1-5 | TRBV18 | CASSPNRDRPSPQHF | TGTGCCAGCTCACCCAACCGGGACAGACCGTCGCCCCAGCATTTT
once | TRBD2 | TRBJ2-7 | TRBV2 | CASTPAGGVYEQYF | TGTGCCAGCACCCCAGCGGGAGGGGTCTACGAGCAGTACTTC
few | TRBD2 | TRBJ2-3 | TRBV4-2 | CASSQDKAGGQSTDTQYF | TGTGCCAGCAGCCAAGATAAAGCGGGAGGGCAAAGCACAGATACGCAGTATTTT
few | NA | TRBJ1-5 | TRBV6-5 | CASSPTGSNQPQHF | TGTGCCAGCAGTCCTACCGGGAGCAATCAGCCCCAGCATTTT
NA | TRBD1 | TRBJ2-3 | TRBV6-5 | CASSYGPGQGEDTQYF | TGTGCCAGCAGTTACGGCCCGGGACAGGGCGAAGATACGCAGTATTTT
NA | NA | TRBJ2-1 | TRBV11-3 | CASSLAPNYNEQFF | TGTGCCAGCAGTCTAGCGCCCAACTACAATGAGCAGTTCTTC
NA | TRBD1 | TRBJ2-6 | TRBV27 | CASRAGQGAGANVLTF | TGTGCCAGCAGAGCCGGACAGGGAGCTGGGGCCAACGTCCTGACTTTC
NA | NA | TRBJ1-2 | TRBV7-9 | CASSLGQAYYGYTF | TGTGCCAGCAGCTTAGGACAGGCCTACTATGGCTACACCTTC
NA | TRBD1 | TRBJ2-2 | TRBV7-7 | CASSPRGGELFF | TGTGCTAGCAGCCCCAGGGGGGGGGAGCTGTTTTTT
once | NA | TRBJ1-1 | TRBV19 | CASSTSRGREAFF | TGTGCCAGTAGCACCTCGCGAGGGAGGGAAGCTTTCTTT
NA | NA | TRBJ2-4 | TRBV9 | CASSVAEVTAKNIQYF | TGTGCCAGCAGCGTAGCGGAGGTTACAGCCAAAAACATTCAGTACTTC
NA | NA | TRBJ2-5 | TRBV10-3 | CAIKSEARAETQYF | TGTGCCATCAAATCGGAGGCCAGAGCAGAGACCCAGTACTTC